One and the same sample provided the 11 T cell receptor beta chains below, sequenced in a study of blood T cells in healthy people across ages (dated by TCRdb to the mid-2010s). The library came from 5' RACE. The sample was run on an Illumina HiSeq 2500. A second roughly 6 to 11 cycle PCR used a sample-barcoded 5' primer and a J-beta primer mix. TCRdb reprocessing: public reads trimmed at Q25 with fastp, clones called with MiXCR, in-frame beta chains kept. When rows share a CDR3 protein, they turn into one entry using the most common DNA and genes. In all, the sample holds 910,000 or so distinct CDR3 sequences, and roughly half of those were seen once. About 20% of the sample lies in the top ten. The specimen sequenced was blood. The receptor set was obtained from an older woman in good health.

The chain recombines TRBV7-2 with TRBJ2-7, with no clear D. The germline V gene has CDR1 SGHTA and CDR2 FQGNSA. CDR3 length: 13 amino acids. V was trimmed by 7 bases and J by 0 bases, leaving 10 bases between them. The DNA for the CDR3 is TGTGCCAGCAACAGCCGGATCTCCTACGAGCAGTACTTC. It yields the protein CASNSRISYEQYF.

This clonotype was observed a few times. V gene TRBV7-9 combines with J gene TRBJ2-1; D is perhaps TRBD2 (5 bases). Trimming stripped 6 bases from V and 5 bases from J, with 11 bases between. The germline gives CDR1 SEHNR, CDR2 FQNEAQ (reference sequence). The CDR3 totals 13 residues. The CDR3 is CASSRGTDNEQFF. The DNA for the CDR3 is TGTGCCAGCAGTCGGGGAACAGACAATGAGCAGTTCTTC. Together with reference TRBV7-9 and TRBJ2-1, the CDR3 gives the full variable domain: DTGVSQNPRHKITKRGQNVTFRCDPISEHNRLYWYRQTLGQGPEFLTYFQNEAQLEKSRLLSDRFSAERPKGSFSTLEIQRTEQGDSAMYLCASSRGTDNEQFFGPGTRLTVL.

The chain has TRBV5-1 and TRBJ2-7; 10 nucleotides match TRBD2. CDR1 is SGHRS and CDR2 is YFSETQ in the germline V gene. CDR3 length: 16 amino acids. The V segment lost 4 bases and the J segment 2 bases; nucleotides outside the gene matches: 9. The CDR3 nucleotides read TGCGCCAGCAGCATTAGCGGGAGGAGCGGGGCCTACGAGCAGTACTTC. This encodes CASSISGRSGAYEQYF.

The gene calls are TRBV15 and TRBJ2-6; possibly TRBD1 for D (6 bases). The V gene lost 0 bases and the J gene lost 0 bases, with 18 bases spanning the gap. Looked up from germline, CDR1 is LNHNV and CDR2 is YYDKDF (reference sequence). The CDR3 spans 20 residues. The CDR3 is CATSREGRYRVGSGANVLTF. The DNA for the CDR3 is TGTGCCACCAGCAGAGAAGGTCGTTACAGGGTTGGCTCTGGGGCCAACGTCCTGACTTTC. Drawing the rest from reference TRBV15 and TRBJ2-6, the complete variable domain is DAMVIQNPRYQVTQFGKPVTLSCSQTLNHNVMYWYQQKSSQAPKLLFHYYDKDFNNEADTPDNFQSRRPNTSFCFLDIRSPGLGDTAMYLCATSREGRYRVGSGANVLTFGAGSRLTVL.

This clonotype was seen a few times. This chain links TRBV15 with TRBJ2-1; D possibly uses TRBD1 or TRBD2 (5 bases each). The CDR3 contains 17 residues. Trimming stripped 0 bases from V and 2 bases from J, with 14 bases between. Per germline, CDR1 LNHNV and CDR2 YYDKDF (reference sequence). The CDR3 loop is CATSRDRQSGTYNEQFF. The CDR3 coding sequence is TGTGCCACCAGCAGAGATCGACAGTCCGGGACCTACAATGAGCAGTTCTTC.

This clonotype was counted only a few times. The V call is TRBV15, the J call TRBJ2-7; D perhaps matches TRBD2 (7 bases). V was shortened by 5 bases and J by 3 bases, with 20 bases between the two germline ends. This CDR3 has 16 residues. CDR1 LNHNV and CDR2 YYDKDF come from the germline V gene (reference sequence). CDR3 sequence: CATSGQAGHMIYEQYF. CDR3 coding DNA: TGTGCCACCAGCGGGCAAGCGGGACACATGATCTACGAGCAGTACTTC.

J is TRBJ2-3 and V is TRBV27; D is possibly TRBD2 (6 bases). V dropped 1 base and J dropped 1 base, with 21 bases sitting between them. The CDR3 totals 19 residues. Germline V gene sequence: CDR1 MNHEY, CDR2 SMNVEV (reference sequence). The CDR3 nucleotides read TGTGCCAGCAGTTTATTAACCGGTAGTAGCGGATATCGCACAGATACGCAGTATTTT. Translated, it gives CASSLLTGSSGYRTDTQYF.

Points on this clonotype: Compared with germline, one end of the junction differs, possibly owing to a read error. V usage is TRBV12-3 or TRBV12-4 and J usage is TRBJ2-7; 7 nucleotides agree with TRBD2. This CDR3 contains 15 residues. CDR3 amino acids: CASTVTSRSSYERYF. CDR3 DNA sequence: TGTGCCAGCACCGTGACTAGCAGGAGCTCCTACGAGCGGTACTTC.

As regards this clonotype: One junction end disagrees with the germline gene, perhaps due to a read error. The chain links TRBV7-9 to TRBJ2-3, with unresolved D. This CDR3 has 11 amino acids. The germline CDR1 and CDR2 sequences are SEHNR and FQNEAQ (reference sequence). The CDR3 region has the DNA TGTGCCAACGAGTGGCAAGATGCGCAGTATTTT. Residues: CANEWQDAQYF.

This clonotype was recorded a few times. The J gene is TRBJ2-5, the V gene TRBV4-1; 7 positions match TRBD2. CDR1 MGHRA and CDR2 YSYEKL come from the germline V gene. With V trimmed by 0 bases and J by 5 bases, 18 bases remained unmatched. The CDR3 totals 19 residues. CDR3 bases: TGCGCCAGCAGCCAAGATCGGAATTACCGGGCGGGAGTTTGGGAGACCCAGTACTTC. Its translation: CASSQDRNYRAGVWETQYF.

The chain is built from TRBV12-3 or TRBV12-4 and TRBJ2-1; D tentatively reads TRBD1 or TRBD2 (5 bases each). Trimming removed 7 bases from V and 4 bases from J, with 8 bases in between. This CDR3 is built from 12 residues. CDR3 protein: CASKGEYNEQFF. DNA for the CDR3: TGTGCCAGCAAAGGGGAGTACAATGAGCAGTTCTTC.